This entry concerns a single T cell receptor beta chain. Its antigen is still unknown. Source study methods: The distant-metastasis classifier for papillary thyroid cancer was built from CDR3 differences across clinicopathological groups. TCRdb re-analyzed the PCR reads through MiXCR. The V and J calls and clone size are TCRdb's, not the authors'. The profile shows about 21,000 clones, about 17% of them singletons. This specimen belongs to a study of metastatic and nonmetastatic thyroid tumors. Study details: Across blood and tumor or nodule tissue, repertoires from malignant and benign thyroid patients were compared with one another. Overall study findings and caveats: Reported TCR beta diversity, measured in blood and tumor, was significantly higher for malignant thyroid tumors than for benign nodules.

The entire patient cohort was treatment-naive prior to thyroid surgery. Trimming cost V 3 bases and J 2 bases, with 13 bases left between them. Germline V gives CDR1 MNHNS, CDR2 SASEGT. The CDR3 spans 15 residues. The clonotype originates from a male donor with papillary thyroid cancer or a benign thyroid nodule (not recorded which). Some clones in this sample may be carry-over from other donors' samples. The chain joins TRBV6-1 to TRBJ1-2; the D is unclear. Sequenced material: blood. CDR3 region: CASSDPLRYNYGYTF. The CDR3 DNA reads TGTGCCAGCAGTGACCCGCTCCGGTACAACTATGGCTACACCTTC.